This entry lists 21 T cell receptor beta chains sequenced from one sample in a study of post-analysis software for immune sequencing data. Points from the study as a whole: Compared with controls, patients had more of about 5 TRBV segments, including TRBV5-6, TRBV5-1 and TRBV20-1.

Their recognized antigens are unknown. Unique molecular identifiers featured in each of the TCR beta cDNA libraries. TCRdb processed the PCR reads anew with MiXCR; each CDR3 protein has one entry. The sample lists almost 700,000 distinct CDR3 sequences, 59% occurring once. The specimen sequenced was blood. The source is a girl aged 2 to 9 with multiple sclerosis.

The chain employs TRBV5-5 and TRBJ2-1; 8 bases map to TRBD1. V was pared by 3 bases and J by 9 bases, with 14 bases of the junction left unmatched. The CDR3 contains 16 residues. The germline gives CDR1 SGHKS, CDR2 YYEKEE (reference sequence). The CDR3, as DNA: TGTGCCAGCAGCTCATTGGTGGTGGACAGGGTCGGTGAGCAGTTCTTC. Translated: CASSSLVVDRVGEQFF.

The DNA of the CDR3 is TGCAGCGTTTCCCGACTAGCGGGGCACTACAATGAGCAGTTCTTC. Its protein product is CSVSRLAGHYNEQFF. The chain combines TRBV29-1 with TRBJ2-1, with 11 nucleotides matching TRBD2. Germline assignment: CDR1 SQVTM and CDR2 ANQGSEA. This CDR3 spans 15 amino acids. The ends lost 5 bases at V and 3 bases at J; junction bases unmatched: 6.

There are a few counts of this clonotype. The chain is built from TRBV10-2 and TRBJ2-7; perhaps TRBD2 as D (5 bases). This CDR3 contains 11 residues. The germline CDR1 and CDR2 sequences are WSHSY and SAAADI. With 2 bases removed from V and 9 bases from J, the gap between germline ends came to 8 bases. The CDR3 sequence is CASSEAGVQYF. The CDR3 coding sequence is TGCGCCAGCAGTGAGGCCGGGGTGCAGTACTTC.

V and J are TRBV7-3 and TRBJ2-3; D may match TRBD1 or TRBD2 (5 bases each). The V end was cut by 1 base, the J end by 4 bases, with 12 bases between. The CDR3 loop spans 15 amino acids. Germline-derived CDR1 and CDR2 are SGHTA and FQGTGA. The chain's CDR3 is CASSLKGRSPDTQYF. Written as DNA, the CDR3 is TGTGCCAGCAGCTTAAAGGGACGGTCCCCAGATACGCAGTATTTT.

V gene TRBV2 combines with J gene TRBJ2-1; no reliable D call. The CDR3 runs to 12 residues. Germline V CDR1 and CDR2: SNHLY, FYNNEI. Trimming removed 1 base from V and 12 bases from J, with 10 bases in between. CDR3 residues: CASSEGALAQFF. DNA of the CDR3: TGTGCCAGCAGTGAAGGCGCGTTGGCGCAGTTCTTC.

For the CDR3, the DNA is TGTGCCAGCAGTGAAGTAGGACCTTACAATGAGCAGTTCTTC. Amino acid sequence: CASSEVGPYNEQFF. The chain links TRBV6-1 to TRBJ2-1, with unresolved D. Trimming took off 1 base at V and 4 bases at J, with 8 bases between the two ends. The CDR3 loop spans 14 amino acids. Germline V CDR1 and CDR2: MNHNS, SASEGT.

The CDR3 DNA reads as TGCGCCAGCAGCCAATCACAAGGGAATGAGCAGTTCTTC. Protein: CASSQSQGNEQFF. The chain carries TRBV4-3 and TRBJ2-1; D uncertain. V was clipped by 2 bases and J by 7 bases, with 9 bases between them. CDR1 LGHNA and CDR2 YSLEER come from the germline V gene. CDR3 length: 13 residues.

The J gene is TRBJ1-6, the V gene TRBV6-5, with D possibly being TRBD1 (5 bases). Trimming cost V 8 bases and J 7 bases, with 12 bases left between them. The germline V gene encodes CDR1 MNHEY and CDR2 SVGAGI. The CDR3 covers 13 residues. The CDR3 nucleotides are TGTGCCAGCTCGGACGGGACCAATTCACCCCTCCACTTT. This sequence encodes CASSDGTNSPLHF.

This chain joins TRBV7-2 and TRBJ1-1; unclear D gene. The ends were cut back, 1 base at V and 4 bases at J, with 7 bases in the middle. Per germline, CDR1 SGHTA and CDR2 FQGNSA. The CDR3 totals 13 residues. CDR3 sequence: CASSLEHRTEAFF. DNA of the CDR3: TGTGCCAGCAGCTTAGAGCACCGCACTGAAGCTTTCTTT.

V is TRBV7-9 and J is TRBJ2-7; D might be TRBD2 (5 bases). The CDR3 has 14 amino acids. In germline, CDR1 is SEHNR, CDR2 FQNEAQ (reference sequence). V was cut by 1 base and J by 5 bases, with 12 bases left in between. CDR3 bases: TGTGCCAGCAGCTTAGGCTCCCCGCGGGACGAGCAGTACTTC. It yields the protein CASSLGSPRDEQYF.

The gene calls are TRBV12-3 or TRBV12-4 and TRBJ2-1, with 7 bases identical to TRBD1. J gave up 0 bases and V 5 bases, and 13 bases lay outside the gene matches. This CDR3 spans 18 amino acids. CDR3 bases: TGTGCCAGCAGTAATGACAGGGTTGGGGGCCACTCCTACAATGAGCAGTTCTTC. Encoded protein: CASSNDRVGGHSYNEQFF.

This clonotype was picked up a small number of times. This chain links TRBV6-5 with TRBJ1-1, with 10 bases matching TRBD1. V trimming: 1 base; J trimming: 4 bases; junction bases outside the gene matches: 9. This CDR3 has 17 residues. Germline V CDR1 and CDR2: MNHEY, SVGAGI. In nucleotides, the CDR3 is TGTGCCAGCAGTTACTTGAGGTTTAGACAGGGGGCCACTGAAGCTTTCTTT. It encodes CASSYLRFRQGATEAFF.

The chain joins TRBV7-3 to TRBJ2-5; 8 bases match TRBD2. The CDR3 consists of 16 residues. The V gene's germline CDR1 is SGHTA and CDR2 FQGTGA. The junction had 11 bases not matched to a gene; V was cut back by 6 bases and J by 2 bases. The CDR3 protein is CASSPGSSGIQETQYF. The CDR3 DNA is TGTGCCAGCAGTCCCGGGAGTAGCGGGATTCAAGAGACCCAGTACTTC.

The sample holds a few counts of this clonotype. V usage is TRBV27 and J usage is TRBJ2-7; D uncertain. V was pared by 5 bases and J by 3 bases, with 17 bases between. In germline, CDR1 is MNHEY, CDR2 SMNVEV (reference sequence). The CDR3 extends over 15 amino acids. CDR3 nucleotide sequence: TGTGCCAGCAGTCCCCGCGGCGGCGGTTTCTACGAGCAGTACTTC. As protein: CASSPRGGGFYEQYF.

The gene calls are TRBV7-9 and TRBJ2-6, with 7 nucleotides matching TRBD1. J lost 3 bases, V lost 1 base, and 3 bases had no gene match. CDR1 and CDR2 from the germline V gene are SEHNR and FQNEAQ (reference sequence). The length of the CDR3 is 16 residues. The CDR3 sequence: CASSLGGGGGANVLTF. The DNA for the CDR3 is TGTGCCAGCAGCTTAGGAGGGGGCGGTGGGGCCAACGTCCTGACTTTC.

This chain links TRBV7-9 with TRBJ2-4; D may correspond to TRBD1 or TRBD2 (6 bases each). This CDR3 is built from 16 residues. Trimming left V 1 base short and J 1 base short, with 11 bases between. Germline V gives CDR1 SEHNR, CDR2 FQNEAQ (reference sequence). CDR3 protein: CASSLERGEAKNIQYF. The DNA of the CDR3 is TGTGCCAGCAGCTTAGAGAGGGGGGAGGCCAAAAACATTCAGTACTTC.

In DNA, the CDR3 is TGTGCCACCAGTGACTCGGGGGCTCGAGGCAATCAGCCCCAGCATTTT. Translation: CATSDSGARGNQPQHF. This chain uses TRBV24-1 with TRBJ1-5, with D perhaps matching TRBD1 (6 bases). The V gene lost 4 bases and the J gene lost 2 bases, with 14 bases spanning the gap. The CDR3 runs 16 residues. Germline-derived CDR1 and CDR2 are KGHDR and SFDVKD.

The chain carries TRBV3-1 and TRBJ2-1; 8 bases map to TRBD1. V shed 0 bases and J 8 bases; nucleotides not matched to a gene: 12. Germline loops: CDR1 LGHDT, CDR2 YNNKEL (reference sequence). CDR3 size: 17 residues. For the CDR3, the DNA is TGTGCCAGCAGCCAAGATAACCCCAGGGGGCTAAGCGATGAGCAGTTCTTC. Translating it yields CASSQDNPRGLSDEQFF.

V and J are TRBV6-5 and TRBJ2-7; D is perhaps TRBD2 (6 bases). The CDR3 extends over 17 amino acids. CDR1 is MNHEY and CDR2 is SVGAGI in the germline V gene. Trimming removed 3 bases from V and 4 bases from J, with 22 bases in between. As DNA, the CDR3 is TGTGCCAGCAGTTATAGAGTAGATTGGCTAGCGAAATACGAGCAGTACTTC. It yields the protein CASSYRVDWLAKYEQYF.

This clonotype appeared a few times. The chain employs TRBV12-3 or TRBV12-4 and TRBJ1-2, with D perhaps TRBD1 (6 bases). The length of the CDR3 is 14 residues. V lost 2 bases, J lost 3 bases, and 10 bases lay in between. The CDR3 region has the DNA TGTGCCAGCAGTTTATCGGGGGGGCACTATGGCTACACCTTC. Translation gives CASSLSGGHYGYTF.

This clonotype was detected only a few times. The chain combines TRBV6-2 or TRBV6-3 with TRBJ2-5; no reliable D call. The CDR3 sequence is 13 residues long. Germline values: CDR1 MNHEY, CDR2 SVGEGT. The V end was cut by 2 bases, the J end by 5 bases, with 9 bases between. The CDR3 DNA sequence: TGTGCCAGCAGTTACCTGGATCGGGAGACCCAGTACTTC. Its translation: CASSYLDRETQYF.